The following is a T cell receptor (beta chain) sequence with its context. Primers for the PCR totalled 60 Vbeta and 13 Jbeta. The repertoire was sequenced with immunoSEQ multiplex PCR; TCRdb's copy has only in-frame clones and lacks some. The sample data list about 70,000 clones. This CDR3 is 12 amino acids long. The V end was cut by 6 bases, the J end by 8 bases, with 13 bases between. Germline lookup yields CDR1 MNHNY and CDR2 SVGAGI (reference sequence). This specimen belongs to a study of cytomegalovirus exposure and HLA in healthy donors. This chain joins TRBV6-6 and TRBJ1-2; possibly TRBD1 for D (5 bases). The specimen was PBMCs. This clonotype was obtained from a female donor in good health and CMV-seropositive. The CDR3 coding sequence is TGTGCCAGCAGCCAAACAGGTTTCGGCTACACCTTC. Its translation is CASSQTGFGYTF.